The 20 T cell receptor beta chains given below trace back to one sample, sequenced in a study of regulatory T cells in long-lasting Graves disease. Indicated time point: newly diagnosed GD, antithyroid drugs for less than 3 months. RNA from PBMCs was the source of the TCR library. Through Arm-PCR of CDR3 regions and iRepertoire HTBI primers, TCR beta libraries were built. A single record per CDR3 protein comes from TCRdb applying MiXCR to the multiplex PCR reads. The sample lists approximately 310,000 distinct CDR3 sequences, 15% to 20% occurring once. This specimen consisted of peripheral blood mononuclear cells (PBMCs), obtained at new diagnosis, from a patient treated with antithyroid drugs. All receptors come from a female donor with Graves disease.

This clonotype was seen repeatedly, ten times or more. This chain uses TRBV2 with TRBJ2-2; TRBD2 agrees at 12 bases. Trimming cost V 5 bases and J 5 bases; bases outside gene matches: 3. Germline V lookup: CDR1 SNHLY, CDR2 FYNNEI. The CDR3 consists of 15 residues. CDR3 residues: CASSWTSGTTGELFF. CDR3 DNA: TGTGCCAGCAGTTGGACTAGCGGGACTACCGGGGAGCTGTTTTTT.

With regard to this clonotype: One end of the junction varies from germline; a read error may be responsible. This chain joins TRBV28 and TRBJ2-3, with a tentative D call TRBD2 (6 bases). This CDR3 spans 14 amino acids. The V gene's germline CDR1 is MDHEN and CDR2 SYDVKM. CDR3 amino acids: CASGRRATTDTQYF. CDR3 bases: TGTGCCAGCGGGAGGAGAGCTACCACAGATACGCAGTACTTT.

This clonotype was seen repeatedly, ten times or more. J is TRBJ2-1 and V is TRBV28, with D uncertain. The CDR3 extends over 15 amino acids. Germline V gives CDR1 MDHEN, CDR2 SYDVKM. V lost 5 bases, J lost 5 bases, and 16 bases lay in between. CDR3 DNA sequence: TGTGCCAGCAGTCAAGTGGGTATTGGAGACAATGAGCAGTTCTTC. It codes for CASSQVGIGDNEQFF.

This clonotype has just a few counts. A clone one base away is much larger, so this may be a read error. The chain couples TRBV11-2 to TRBJ2-7; D possibly corresponds to TRBD1 (6 bases). This CDR3 region has 14 residues. Per the germline V gene, CDR1 is SGHAT and CDR2 is FQNNGV. Trimming removed 2 bases at V and 5 bases at J, with 13 bases between. The CDR3 here is CASSLTRTVDEQYF. The DNA of the CDR3 is TGTGCCAGCAGCTTAACGCGGACAGTGGACGAGCAGTACTTC.

Details on this clonotype: A read error is likely here: a far larger clone is one base away. V usage is TRBV7-8 and J usage is TRBJ2-1; no definite D call. Germline V lookup: CDR1 SGHVS, CDR2 FQNEAQ. Trimming took 3 bases from V and 5 from J, leaving 11 bases between them. The CDR3 consists of 14 residues. The CDR3 DNA is TGTGCCAGCAGCTTCAGACCGACAAACAATGAGCAGTTCTTC. As protein: CASSFRPTNNEQFF.

A remark on this clonotype: Given a much more abundant clone one base away, this may be a read error. V usage is TRBV24-1 and J usage is TRBJ2-2; D uncertain. Looked up from germline, CDR1 is KGHDR and CDR2 is SFDVKD. This CDR3 spans 15 amino acids. Between the trimmed V and J ends, which lost 3 bases and 8 bases, there was a span of 15 bases. As DNA, the CDR3 is TGTGCCACCAGTGATACCTCTCATCGAGAAGGGGAGCTGTTTTTT. This encodes CATSDTSHREGELFF.

There are many counts of this clonotype. The rearrangement joins TRBV28 to TRBJ2-5; D remains ambiguous. V lost 2 bases and J lost 7, with 8 bases in between. The germline V gene has CDR1 MDHEN and CDR2 SYDVKM. The CDR3 runs to 12 residues. This CDR3 is CASSLPKGTQYF. CDR3 in DNA: TGTGCCAGCAGTTTACCGAAAGGGACCCAGTACTTC.

Points on this clonotype: A read error is possible here, since a much larger clone lies one base away. The V and J genes are TRBV5-1 and TRBJ2-3; 10 bases align to TRBD2. The CDR3 contains 18 residues. V lost 9 bases to trimming and J lost 1 base; unmatched junction nucleotides: 17. Germline V lookup: CDR1 SGHRS, CDR2 YFSETQ. The CDR3 DNA follows: TGCGCCATCAGGGAGGTCACTAGCGGGGCCGCCCGCACAGATACGCAGTATTTT. This translates into CAIREVTSGAARTDTQYF. The variable domain in full, with the rest retrieved from reference TRBV5-1 and TRBJ2-3, is KAGVTQTPRYLIKTRGQQVTLSCSPISGHRSVSWYQQTPGQGLQFLFEYFSETQRNKGNFPGRFSGRQFSNSRSEMNVSTLELGDSALYLCAIREVTSGAARTDTQYFGPGTRLTVL.

Points on this clonotype: A far larger clone is one base from this, pointing to a likely read error. The chain links TRBV7-2 to TRBJ2-5, with D possibly TRBD1 on 5 matching bases. This CDR3 spans 15 amino acids. Germline V gives CDR1 SGHTA, CDR2 FQGNSA. CDR3 nucleotide sequence: TGTGCCAGCAACTTAGGTGTCAGGGATGGTGAGACCCAGTACTTC. Encoded protein: CASNLGVRDGETQYF.

This clonotype was picked up many times. The V gene is TRBV27, the J gene TRBJ1-6; perhaps TRBD1 as D (6 bases). There are 17 residues in the CDR3. Germline CDR1 MNHEY, CDR2 SMNVEV (reference sequence). Trimming took off 1 base at V and 6 bases at J, with 16 bases between the two ends. The CDR3 DNA reads TGTGCCAGCAGTTTATGGACGACGACAGGTCTTAATTCACCCCTCCACTTT. It specifies CASSLWTTTGLNSPLHF.

The table lists this clonotype with a few counts. The chain recombines TRBV28 with TRBJ1-1; D may be TRBD1 (6 bases). The germline gives CDR1 MDHEN, CDR2 SYDVKM. The CDR3 contains 14 residues. The V end was cut by 5 bases, the J end by 0 bases, with 10 bases between. The CDR3 DNA sequence: TGTGCCAGCAGTGGCGGACAGTTGAACACTGAAGCTTTCTTT. It yields the protein CASSGGQLNTEAFF. Combining the CDR3 with reference TRBV28 and TRBJ1-1 gives the whole variable domain DVKVTQSSRYLVKRTGEKVFLECVQDMDHENMFWYRQDPGLGLRLIYFSYDVKMKEKGDIPEGYSVSREKKERFSLILESASTNQTSMYLCASSGGQLNTEAFFGQGTRLTVV.

The table lists this clonotype with many counts. J is TRBJ2-3 and V is TRBV5-1, with D possibly being TRBD1 (5 bases). Germline CDR1 and CDR2: SGHRS and YFSETQ. Trimming stripped 4 bases from V and 0 bases from J, with 15 bases between. The length of the CDR3 is 16 residues. CDR3 sequence: CASSRETGPSTDTQYF. CDR3 in DNA: TGCGCCAGCAGCCGTGAAACAGGACCAAGCACAGATACGCAGTATTTT.

The CDR3 bases are TGCGCCAGCAGCCCCGTCTTCGGCGGGGACCAGTACTTC. Encoded protein: CASSPVFGGDQYF. This sequence joins TRBV4-1 and TRBJ2-5; D is perhaps TRBD2 (6 bases). Trimming stripped 4 bases from V and 10 bases from J, with 16 bases between. The germline CDR1 and CDR2 sequences are MGHRA and YSYEKL. This CDR3 contains 13 residues.

The chain joins TRBV9 to TRBJ2-5; 10 bases align to TRBD2. V lost 0 bases, J lost 4 bases, and 6 bases stayed unmatched. CDR3 length: 16 amino acids. The germline gives CDR1 SGDLS, CDR2 YYNGEE. The chain's CDR3 is CASSVEGGLAAETQYF. The CDR3 nucleotides are TGTGCCAGCAGCGTAGAGGGCGGACTAGCGGCAGAGACCCAGTACTTC.

This clonotype came up a few times. This sequence joins TRBV5-5 and TRBJ2-1, with 8 positions matching TRBD2. The V gene end was trimmed by 1 base and the J gene end by 5 bases; junction bases not matched to a gene: 11. Germline loops: CDR1 SGHKS, CDR2 YYEKEE (reference sequence). This CDR3 region has 17 residues. CDR3: CASSLSRGGDTDNEQFF. The DNA of the CDR3 is TGTGCCAGCAGCTTGTCCCGGGGGGGGGACACTGACAATGAGCAGTTCTTC.

The chain employs TRBV27 and TRBJ1-2; D possibly corresponds to TRBD1 (6 bases). The CDR3 sequence is 16 residues long. Germline V gene data show CDR1 as MNHEY and CDR2 as SMNVEV (reference sequence). Trimming cost V 2 bases and J 7 bases, with 20 bases left between them. CDR3: CASSLVGRRGNSGYTF. CDR3 coding DNA: TGTGCCAGCAGTTTAGTCGGTCGAAGGGGGAATAGTGGCTACACCTTC.

This clonotype was seen many times. The chain has TRBV5-1 and TRBJ2-1; D possibly uses TRBD1 or TRBD2 (6 bases each). The CDR3 consists of 15 residues. Germline V gives CDR1 SGHRS, CDR2 YFSETQ. The V end lost 0 bases, the J end lost 5 bases, and 12 bases lay between the germline ends. The CDR3 nucleotides are TGCGCCAGCAGCTTGGGAGGGGGGTCGAACAATGAGCAGTTCTTC. Translated: CASSLGGGSNNEQFF.

This clonotype was detected many times. The chain couples TRBV20-1 to TRBJ1-2, with D possibly matching TRBD1 (5 bases). Trimming shortened V by 1 base and J by 7 bases, and 28 bases separated the two germline ends. The CDR3 is 18 residues long. Germline V gene lookup returns CDR1 DFQATT and CDR2 SNEGSKA (reference sequence). DNA for the CDR3: TGCAGTGCTAGAGGAGGGGTGAGGTCGGCAGACGCCTTAGCTGGCTACACCTTC. This gives the protein CSARGGVRSADALAGYTF.

In its sample, this clonotype was seen many times. The V and J genes are TRBV12-5 and TRBJ1-5; D not resolved. V was clipped by 3 bases and J by 4 bases, with 19 bases between them. Germline CDR1 reads LGHNT; CDR2 reads FRNRAP. The CDR3 has 17 residues. The CDR3 DNA reads TGTGCTAGTGGTTTCCATCTTCCGGGGTTTGGTAATCAGCCCCAGCATTTT. This gives the protein CASGFHLPGFGNQPQHF. Full variable domain (remainder filled in from reference TRBV12-5 and TRBJ1-5): DARVTQTPRHKVTEMGQEVTMRCQPILGHNTVFWYRQTMMQGLELLAYFRNRAPLDDSGMPKDRFSAEMPDATLATLKIQPSEPRDSAVYFCASGFHLPGFGNQPQHFGDGTRLSIL.

This clonotype was observed a few times. The chain has TRBV6-5 and TRBJ2-1; TRBD2 matches 8 bases. The CDR3 spans 13 residues. In germline, CDR1 is MNHEY, CDR2 SVGAGI. V was pared by 2 bases and J by 10 bases, with 4 bases of the junction left unmatched. This CDR3 is CASSYLTSGEQFF. The CDR3 nucleotides are TGTGCCAGCAGTTACCTAACTAGCGGCGAGCAGTTCTTC.